The 7 T cell receptor beta chains listed next were all sequenced from one sample in a study of blood T cell repertoires in COVID-19. Profiling relied on immunoSEQ multiplex PCR, and the TCRdb table lists in-frame clones only, not all of them. In the table there are about 190,000 clones, 70% to 80% of which are singletons. The sample comprised peripheral blood. The receptors originated from a man aged 45-65 years who had recovered from COVID-19.

CDR3 DNA: TGTGCCAGCAGCTTACCTACAGGGTGGCGCAATGAGCAGTTCTTC. It specifies CASSLPTGWRNEQFF. The V call is TRBV7-9, the J call TRBJ2-1, with D tentatively TRBD1 (6 bases). This CDR3 contains 15 residues. The germline V gene encodes CDR1 SEHNR and CDR2 FQNEAQ (reference sequence). V dropped 2 bases and J dropped 6 bases, with 14 bases sitting between them.

The chain uses TRBV2 and TRBJ2-1; 7 nucleotides match TRBD2. The CDR3 runs to 15 residues. Germline V gene data show CDR1 as SNHLY and CDR2 as FYNNEI. The junction had 11 bases not matched to a gene; V was cut back by 4 bases and J by 8 bases. In nucleotides, the CDR3 is TGTGCCAGCAGTGTAAGGAGGAGCGGGGTTCATGAGCAGTTCTTC. Encoded protein: CASSVRRSGVHEQFF.

The rearrangement joins TRBV7-2 to TRBJ2-7; 8 nucleotides align to TRBD2. Germline-derived CDR1 and CDR2 are SGHTA and FQGNSA. This CDR3 region has 14 residues. V gave up 6 bases and J gave up 3 bases; unmatched junction bases: 7. As DNA, the CDR3 is TGTGCCAGCAGTTTGAGCGGGAGCCTCTACGAGCAGTACTTC. Translating gives CASSLSGSLYEQYF.

The chain joins TRBV28 to TRBJ2-7; 9 bases agree with TRBD2. Trimming cost V 4 bases and J 1 base; bases outside gene matches: 8. The germline CDR1 and CDR2 sequences are MDHEN and SYDVKM. The CDR3 extends over 16 amino acids. The CDR3 DNA reads as TGTGCCAGCAGTTCGCCGACTAGCGGATTTTCCTACGAGCAGTACTTC. This translates into CASSSPTSGFSYEQYF.

The rearrangement uses TRBV13 and TRBJ2-7, with 10 bases matching TRBD2. J gave up 2 bases and V 5 bases, and 9 bases lay outside the gene matches. Per the germline V gene, CDR1 is PRHDT and CDR2 is FYEKMQ (reference sequence). CDR3 size: 16 residues. CDR3 residues: CASSPLGAGGAYEQYF. CDR3 DNA sequence: TGTGCCAGCAGCCCCTTAGGAGCGGGAGGGGCCTACGAGCAGTACTTC.

Turning to this clone: At one end the junction does not follow the germline gene, possibly because of a read error. The chain uses TRBV3-1 (or the pseudogene TRBV3-2) and TRBJ2-5; D gene ambiguous. Germline V CDR1 and CDR2: LGHDT, YNNKEL (reference sequence). CDR3 length: 14 residues. The CDR3 region has the DNA TGTGCCAGCAACCAAATGGCAGGCTCAGAGACCCAGTACTTC. Residues: CASNQMAGSETQYF.

This rearrangement joins TRBV6-6 to TRBJ1-1; 7 nucleotides match TRBD1. CDR1 is MNHNY, CDR2 SVGAGI, per germline (reference sequence). Trimming at V came to 5 bases and at J to 5 bases, leaving 14 bases not matched to a gene. This CDR3 region has 16 residues. The CDR3 protein is CASSNLDRPLRTEAFF. DNA of the CDR3: TGTGCCAGCAGTAATCTGGACAGGCCCCTGCGGACTGAAGCTTTCTTT.